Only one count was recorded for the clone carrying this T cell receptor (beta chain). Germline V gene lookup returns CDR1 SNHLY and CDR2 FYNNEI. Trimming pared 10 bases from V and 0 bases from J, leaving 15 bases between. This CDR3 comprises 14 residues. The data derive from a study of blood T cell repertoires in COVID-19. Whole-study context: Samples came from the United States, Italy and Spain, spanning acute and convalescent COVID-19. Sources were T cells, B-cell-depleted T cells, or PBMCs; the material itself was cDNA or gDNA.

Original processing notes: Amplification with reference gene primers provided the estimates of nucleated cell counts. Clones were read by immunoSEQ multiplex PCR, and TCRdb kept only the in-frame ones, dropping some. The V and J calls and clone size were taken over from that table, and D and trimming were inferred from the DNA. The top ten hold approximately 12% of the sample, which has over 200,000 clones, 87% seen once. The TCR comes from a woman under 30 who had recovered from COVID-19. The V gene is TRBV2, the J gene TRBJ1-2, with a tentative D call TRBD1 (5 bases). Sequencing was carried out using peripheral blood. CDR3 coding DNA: TGTGCCAACACATTGGGGGGACCTAACTATGGCTACACCTTC. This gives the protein CANTLGGPNYGYTF.